This TCR beta chain emerged from a study of OX40 agonist ivuxolimab in advanced cancers. Findings and caveats of the study: CD4+ and CD8+ blood T cells expanded clonally by week 6 at 0.1 to 3.0 mg/kg.

The repertoire was sequenced with immunoSEQ multiplex PCR; TCRdb's copy has only in-frame clones and lacks some. In the table there are about 70,000 clones, roughly 86% of which are singletons. This clone occurred once. Antigen: not known. The TCR comes from an adult with an advanced solid tumor such as melanoma, head and neck, liver or kidney cancer. The sample was CD4+ or CD8+ T cells sorted from blood, taken in a trial of the OX40 agonist ivuxolimab.

The CDR3 bases are TGCGCCAGCAGCCAAGATTTTCCCCCGCAGGGAGTAGGCAGCAATCAGCCCCAGCATTTT. This sequence encodes CASSQDFPPQGVGSNQPQHF. The V and J genes are TRBV4-1 and TRBJ1-5; possibly TRBD1 for D (5 bases). In germline, CDR1 is MGHRA, CDR2 YSYEKL. The V end was cut by 0 bases, the J end by 1 base, with 22 bases between. The CDR3 extends over 20 amino acids.